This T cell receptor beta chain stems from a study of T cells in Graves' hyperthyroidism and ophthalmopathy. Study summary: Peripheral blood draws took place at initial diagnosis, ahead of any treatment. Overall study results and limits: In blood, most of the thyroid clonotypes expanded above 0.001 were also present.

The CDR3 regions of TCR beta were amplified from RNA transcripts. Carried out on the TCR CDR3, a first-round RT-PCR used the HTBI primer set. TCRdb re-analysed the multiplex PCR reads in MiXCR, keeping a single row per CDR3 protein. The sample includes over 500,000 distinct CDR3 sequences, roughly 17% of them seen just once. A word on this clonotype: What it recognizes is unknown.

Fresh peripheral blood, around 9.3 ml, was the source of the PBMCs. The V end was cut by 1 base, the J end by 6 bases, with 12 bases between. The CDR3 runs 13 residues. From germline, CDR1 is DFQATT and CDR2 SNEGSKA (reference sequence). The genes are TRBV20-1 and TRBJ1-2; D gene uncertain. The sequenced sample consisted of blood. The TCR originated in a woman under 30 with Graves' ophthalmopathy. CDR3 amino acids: CSARVGQVDGYTF. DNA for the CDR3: TGCAGTGCTAGAGTGGGTCAAGTTGATGGCTACACCTTC.